This T cell receptor beta chain is drawn from a study of cytomegalovirus exposure and HLA in healthy donors (dated by TCRdb to the late 2010s). About the investigation overall: An earlier analysis of roughly 610 of the donors reported about 300 Gb of sequence data and roughly 120 million unique TCR beta sequences obtained from around 190 million T cells. In the later analysis, no new phenotypic data were used to find candidate immune exposures; instead, reliance was placed on TCR beta sequences and their occurrence across donors. Both class I and class II loci were covered by HLA typing, at four-digit resolution. An earlier analysis of fewer than 750 of the donors used high-throughput TCR beta sequencing to judge whether each TCR beta V gene segment behaved as functional or pseudogenic. Donor age, sex, ethnicity and CMV serostatus were collected together with the repertoire data. The genetic ancestry cluster associated with self-reported Caucasian donors included about 84% of the roughly 380 genotyped donors. The study was designed to test whether signatures of past pathogen exposure could be identified by cataloging public T cell receptors. The T cell repertoires of about 700 subjects were profiled by immunosequencing and related to cytomegalovirus serostatus. Along with the roughly 670-subject first cohort, a separate validation cohort of about 110 different subjects was used. To predict cytomegalovirus infection status, the study combined high-throughput TCR immunosequencing, statistical association of individual TCRs with disease status, and machine learning. A later analysis re-examined previously published TCR beta repertoires from around 670 donors and added high-resolution HLA genotyping to investigate patterns of TCR occurrence. In a later genetic analysis, genome-wide SNP genotypes for 398 of the 666 donors were used, and that subset was treated as a discovery cohort. The number of donors typed differed by locus, with about 629-630 for A, B, C, DRB1 and DQB1, roughly 550 for DQA1, under 610 for DPA1, and 472 for DPB1. Every repertoire in the discovery cohort had been generated on one and the same sequencing platform. Because of strong linkage in the cohort, five DR-DQ haplotypes were treated as single units for association and clustering. Among some 400 genotyped donors of the cohort, an average of around 250,000 unique TCR beta nucleotide sequences was sequenced per donor, of which about 20% were non-productive. Approximately 310 gigabases of sequencing data and 70 million to 100 million unique TCR sequences were included in an early release covering about 620 HLA-typed donors. Summary of the overall study and its limitations: The presence/absence analyses assumed that sequencing depth was roughly uniform across donors, and that assumption may not be true. The classifier was reported to diagnose cytomegalovirus status with high specificity and sensitivity in both the original cohort and the validation cohort. A further reported finding was that TCR beta sequences accurately predicted the HLA-A and HLA-B alleles for most subjects in the first cohort. In an earlier analysis of more than 450 of the donors, most TCR beta V segments were observed in productive rearrangements about 87% or about 30% of the time, broadly matching IMGT annotations. Correlated functional status among segregating V segments might be attributable to linkage disequilibrium, but an unknown experimental factor could not be ruled out. The authors suggested that the approach could potentially be extended to other disease states and immunological phenotypes. Strong co-occurrence of HLA alleles, especially DR and DQ, made assigning TCR associations to individual alleles difficult. HLA typing was unavailable for some donors at each locus, so association tests used only the typed subset. The study listed 164 TCR beta chains as associated with cytomegalovirus. A later analysis found that HLA-associated TCR beta chains were more clonally expanded and had lower generation probabilities than equally common non-associated chains. A later genetic analysis reported fewer N-insertions in productive TCRs among donors in an Asian-associated ancestry cluster than the approximately 670-donor mean. A later analysis found that most CMV-associated TCR beta chains appeared HLA-restricted, with HLA associations seemingly driven largely by CMV exposure. In a later genetic analysis, a missense DCLRE1C variant was associated with V-gene and J-gene trimming of TCR beta chains, and the association was replicated in an independent cohort. A later analysis found that TCR association rates varied across HLA loci, with DRB1 alleles showing the most associated TCRs and HLA-C alleles the fewest. Several of the top co-occurrence clusters appeared to be linked to parvovirus B19, influenza, CMV and Epstein-Barr virus, according to a later analysis. In a later analysis, some 18,000 TCR beta sequences were associated with specific HLA alleles at a false discovery rate of 0.05. Because counts were too low, some 17 rarely observed V segments, including chromosome 9 orphons, were left out of the earlier analysis of 500 to 750 of the donors. Immune exposure information for the cohort was limited to CMV serostatus. A cluster of highly shared sequence variants was judged likely to be a technical artifact of the sequencing pipeline. A few of the identified cytomegalovirus-associated TCR beta chains were confirmed in vitro to be specific for cytomegalovirus antigens. Most TCR sequences were seen in very few donors, while some public TCRs were found in many individuals. The cohort was sequenced for TCR beta chains only, and without alpha or paired-chain data the features that could be detected were limited.

The cohort consisted of 650 to 700 healthy bone marrow donors. At the time of sampling, all cohort members were nominally healthy, though unrecorded immune exposures were likely present. The donor tested CMV seronegative and was one of the 352 seronegative cohort members. A peripheral blood sample was provided by each donor, and peripheral blood mononuclear cells were used for TCR beta sequencing. Genomic DNA extraction from the blood cell samples was performed with the Qiagen DNeasy Blood Extraction Kit. The method was the immunoSEQ multiplex PCR assay. A mixture of 60 forward primers for TCR Vbeta segments and 13 reverse primers for TCR Jbeta segments was used in the multiplex PCR. Amplification of the CDR3 region of rearranged TCR beta genes was performed with a multiplex PCR assay on genomic DNA. On the Illumina HiSeq System, the amplified TCR beta libraries were sequenced as 87-base-pair reads. Per the original workflow: A later analysis counted some 74 million unique TCR beta chains across the roughly 700 repertoires, and roughly 11 million of these chains were shared by at least two donors. To remove PCR and sequencing errors, raw reads were error-corrected and collapsed into unique sequences using a nearest-neighbor algorithm that merged closely related sequences. Alignment of CDR3 sequences to IMGT reference sequences was used to assign V, D and J gene segments. For a sequence to be retained, at least a six-nucleotide match to both a V gene segment and a J gene segment was required. A rearrangement counted as productive if the CDR3 had no stop codons and remained in frame with V and J, and every other rearrangement counted as non-productive. Following IMGT convention, CDR3 was defined as the stretch from the second conserved V-encoded cysteine up to the conserved J-encoded phenylalanine. The earlier analysis of 587 of the donors excluded sequences that lacked an unambiguous match to a single V gene segment. In an earlier analysis of some 590 of the donors, a V segment was called functional when productive rearrangements were above 56.7%, and segregating when the standard deviation between donors exceeded 5%. A statistical classification framework was built for diagnosing cytomegalovirus status from the catalog of TCR beta chain sequences. In a later analysis, V and J genes were assigned by comparing TCR nucleotide sequences against IMGT/GENE-DB human TR gene sequences. In a later analysis, CDR3 sequences and most-parsimonious VDJ recombination scenarios were assigned using the TCRdist pipeline. In a later analysis, each TCR beta chain was defined by its CDR3 amino acid sequence together with its V-gene family, and reads without a unique V-gene family were excluded. To address suspected cross-contamination and a sequencing artifact, a later analysis removed over 500 highly shared, low-generation-probability nucleotide sequences. For each public chain, a later analysis derived a clonal expansion index from normalized ranks of inferred template counts within each repertoire. In a later analysis, generation probabilities were computed with a VDJ recombination model fitted to out-of-frame rearrangements, and the resulting probabilities were checked against IGoR. A later analysis scored TCR-TCR, TCR-HLA and TCR-CMV co-occurrence with hypergeometric tests, applying a repertoire-size bias correction to TCR pairs. To estimate false discovery rates, a later analysis permuted the HLA or CMV assignments 20 times. In a later analysis, co-occurring TCRs were grouped with DBSCAN, and TCRdist sequence similarity was added when clustering was performed within HLA-allele-positive subsets. Co-occurrence clustering excluded repertoires with fewer than 30,000 or more than 120,000 public chains, plus five with anomalous nucleotide sharing. Not all clones reach the TCRdb copy of this immuneACCESS table, which keeps in-frame sequences only. Checked studies attribute under half of the gap to unresolved V genes and leave the rest unexplained. V and J calls and clone size are those listed in that table; D and trimming were worked out from the DNA. This sample lists about 120,000 clones; 75% to 85% were detected once. The ten most abundant clones make up less than 2% of the sample.

As concerns this clone: This receptor's antigen is unknown. Per-base qualities were not stored, and no clone one base away is much larger.

Sequenced material: PBMCs. The TCR originated in a man in his forties in good health and CMV-seronegative.

The nucleotides read TGTGCCAGCAGCCCGCTGACAGGGTTGAATAATTCACCCCTCCACTTT. Its translation reads: CASSPLTGLNNSPLHF. The chain uses TRBV5-6 and TRBJ1-6; TRBD1 matches 7 bases in the middle. The germline V gene supplies CDR1 SGHDT and CDR2 YYEEEE. Counted from cysteine to phenylalanine, this CDR3 has 16 amino acids. This entry keeps only the CDR3 DNA: 48 bases, framed from base 1. Trimming leaves V shorter by 4 bases and J shorter by 5 bases, with the junction holding 9 bases beyond the gene matches.